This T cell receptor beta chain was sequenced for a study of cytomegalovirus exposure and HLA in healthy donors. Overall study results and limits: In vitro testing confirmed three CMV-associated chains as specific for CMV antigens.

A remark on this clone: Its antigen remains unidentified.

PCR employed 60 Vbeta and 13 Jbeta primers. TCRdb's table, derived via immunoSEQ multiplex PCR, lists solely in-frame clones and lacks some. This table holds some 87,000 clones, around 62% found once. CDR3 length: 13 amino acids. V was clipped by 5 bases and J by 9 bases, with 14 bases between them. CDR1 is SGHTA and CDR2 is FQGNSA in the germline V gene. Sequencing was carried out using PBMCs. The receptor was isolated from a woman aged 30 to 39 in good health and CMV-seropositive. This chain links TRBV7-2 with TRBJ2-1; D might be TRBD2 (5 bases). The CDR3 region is CASSQFLGIEQFF. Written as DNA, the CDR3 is TGTGCCAGCAGCCAATTCCTCGGGATTGAGCAGTTCTTC.